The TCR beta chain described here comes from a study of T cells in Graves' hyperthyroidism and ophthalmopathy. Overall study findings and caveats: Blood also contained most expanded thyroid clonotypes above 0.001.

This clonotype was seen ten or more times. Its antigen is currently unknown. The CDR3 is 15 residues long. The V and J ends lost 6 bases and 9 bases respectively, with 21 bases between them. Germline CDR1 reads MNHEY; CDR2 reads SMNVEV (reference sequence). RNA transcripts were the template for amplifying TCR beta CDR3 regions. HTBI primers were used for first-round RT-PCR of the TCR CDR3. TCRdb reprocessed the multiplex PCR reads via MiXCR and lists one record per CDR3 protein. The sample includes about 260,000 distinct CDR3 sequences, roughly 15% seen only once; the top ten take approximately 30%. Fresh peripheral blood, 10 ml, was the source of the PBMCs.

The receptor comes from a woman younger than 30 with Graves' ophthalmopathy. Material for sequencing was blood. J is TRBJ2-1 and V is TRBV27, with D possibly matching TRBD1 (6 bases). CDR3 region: CASSSPGAFVSEQFF. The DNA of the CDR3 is TGTGCCAGCAGCTCCCCAGGGGCTTTCGTGAGTGAGCAGTTCTTC.